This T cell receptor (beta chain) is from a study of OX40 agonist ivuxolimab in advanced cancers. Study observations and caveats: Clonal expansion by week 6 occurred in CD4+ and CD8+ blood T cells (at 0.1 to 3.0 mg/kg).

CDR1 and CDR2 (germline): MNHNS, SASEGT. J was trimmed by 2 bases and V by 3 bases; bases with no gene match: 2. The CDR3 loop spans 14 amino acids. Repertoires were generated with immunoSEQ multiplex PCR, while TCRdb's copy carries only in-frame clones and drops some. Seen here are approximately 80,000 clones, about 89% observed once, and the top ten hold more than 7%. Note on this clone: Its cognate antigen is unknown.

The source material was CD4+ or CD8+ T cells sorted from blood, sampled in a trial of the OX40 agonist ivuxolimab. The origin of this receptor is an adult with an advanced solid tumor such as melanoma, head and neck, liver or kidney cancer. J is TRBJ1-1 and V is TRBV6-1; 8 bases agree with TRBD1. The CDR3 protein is CASSDTGGNTEAFF. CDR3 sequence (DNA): TGTGCCAGCAGTGACACAGGGGGAAACACTGAAGCTTTCTTT.